This T cell receptor beta chain was documented in a study of blood T cells in healthy people across ages. Findings and limits, study-wide: Long-lived donors carried more naive CD4+ cells and greater diversity than aged donors.

A sample-barcoded 5' primer and a J-beta primer mix were used in a second PCR of about 6 to 11 cycles. TCRdb re-called the 5' RACE reads with MiXCR, one entry per CDR3 protein. The data contain around 900,000 distinct CDR3 sequences, 45% to 60% of them singletons. This CDR3 is built from 17 residues. Germline V gives CDR1 LGHNA, CDR2 YNFKEQ. On this clonotype itself: Its antigen is currently unknown.

Sequencing was done on a sample of blood. The rearrangement uses TRBV4-2 and TRBJ2-5; 7 bases are shared with TRBD2. The assigned J gene may be wrong: the sequence end matches TRBJ2-7 better. The source is a woman in her sixties in good health. CDR3 nucleotides: TGTGCCAGCAGCCAATTGGGGACGGGAGGACAAACTTACGAGCAGTACTTC. Encoded protein: CASSQLGTGGQTYEQYF.